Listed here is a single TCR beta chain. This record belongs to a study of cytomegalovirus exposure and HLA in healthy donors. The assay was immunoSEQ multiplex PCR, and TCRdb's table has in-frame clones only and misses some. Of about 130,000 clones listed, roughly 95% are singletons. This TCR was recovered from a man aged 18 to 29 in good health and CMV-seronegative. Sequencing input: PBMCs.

CDR3 nucleotides: TGTGCCAGCAGCTTAAACCTAGCGCAAGAGACCCAGTACTTC. This encodes CASSLNLAQETQYF. The chain joins TRBV7-2 to TRBJ2-5; D perhaps matches TRBD2 (6 bases). The V end was cut by 2 bases, the J end by 2 bases, with 9 bases between. Germline V gene data show CDR1 as SGHTA and CDR2 as FQGNSA. CDR3 size: 14 residues.